This TCR beta chain was sequenced in a study of patients and donors after allogeneic stem cell transplantation. Trimming shortened V by 2 bases and J by 5 bases, and 14 bases separated the two germline ends. The CDR3 totals 15 residues. TCRdb processed the RT-PCR reads anew with MiXCR; each CDR3 protein has one entry. Counted here are 920,000 or so distinct CDR3 sequences, over 15% occurring once; the ten biggest clones make up roughly 6%. The origin of this receptor is a human donor who was either an allogeneic HSCT recipient or a stem cell or donor lymphocyte infusion donor (not recorded which). It is not recorded whose cells these are; they may come from a transplant donor. This chain joins TRBV12-3 or TRBV12-4 and TRBJ2-3; D unclear. The sequenced sample was blood, either unsorted or a sorted T cell fraction (not recorded which). CDR3 nucleotides: TGTGCCAGCAGTTTATCGGGCATTCTCCAAGATACGCAGTATTTT. Translated: CASSLSGILQDTQYF.